The source of this T cell receptor beta chain is a study of vaccination effects on CD4 cells after COVID-19. Germline V gives CDR1 KGHDR, CDR2 SFDVKD. The germline V and J ends were trimmed by 1 base and 3 bases, with 5 bases remaining between them. The CDR3 covers 14 residues. TCRdb's copy holds only in-frame clones and misses some; the assay was immunoSEQ multiplex PCR. The data show about 61,000 clones, about four fifths seen once. This clone has just a few counts. Its antigen is not identified. After expansion with viral peptide pools in the ViraFEST assay, antigen-specific CD4+ T cells were sequenced. Once cultured for roughly ten days, the cells underwent separation to obtain CD4+ T cells.

Sequences were derived from CD4+ T cells from PBMCs cultured with HCoV-229E spike peptides, sampled before COVID-19 vaccination. The chain uses TRBV24-1 and TRBJ2-2, with D unresolved. The receptor was isolated from a human donor who received a COVID-19 vaccine. CDR3 residues: CATSDFRDTGELFF. The CDR3 DNA reads as TGTGCCACCAGTGATTTTAGGGACACCGGGGAGCTGTTTTTT.